This T cell receptor (beta chain) was retrieved from a study of technical replicates of blood from a handful of donors. V gave up 2 bases and J gave up 2 bases, with 13 bases separating them. There are 15 residues in the CDR3. CDR1 is SEHNR and CDR2 is FQNEAQ in the germline V gene (reference sequence). Sequencing used immunoSEQ multiplex PCR; TCRdb keeps in-frame clones, though not all of them. The sample lists about 53,000 clones; about 82% were seen once. The sequencing input was PBMCs. This chain uses TRBV7-9 with TRBJ2-7; D is possibly TRBD1 (5 bases). The clonotype was recovered from a human donor in good health. Some clones in this sample may be carry-over from other donors' samples. The CDR3 region has the DNA TGTGCCAGCAGCTTAATCGACAGCAACCCCTACGAGCAGTACTTC. Its protein product is CASSLIDSNPYEQYF.